The rows below give T cell receptor beta chains drawn from one sample of a study of OX40 agonist ivuxolimab in advanced cancers. Data came from immunoSEQ multiplex PCR; TCRdb stores just in-frame clones and leaves some out. The repertoire holds fewer than 70,000 clones, with more than 70% as singletons. Material: CD4+ or CD8+ T cells sorted from blood, obtained in a trial of the OX40 agonist ivuxolimab. Source of these receptors: an adult with an advanced solid tumor such as melanoma, head and neck, liver or kidney cancer. Both conserved end residues are part of each CDR3. The D gene is left open where the match is weak. Size tells how often a clone was seen (once, few, many) or the class of an expanded clone, and some rows leave it out.

v_gene,j_gene,abundance,d_gene,CDR3nt,CDR3aa
TRBV7-9,TRBJ1-1,-,TRBD1,TGTGCCAGCAGTTCACAGGGGGCGAAAGGTGAAGCTTTCTTT,CASSSQGAKGEAFF
TRBV2,TRBJ2-3,once,TRBD2,TGTGCCAGCAGTGCTAGCGGGAAGACAGATACGCAGTATTTT,CASSASGKTDTQYF
TRBV2,TRBJ1-1,-,-,TGTGCCAGCAGACGGGAGGCGATCGACACTGAAGCTTTCTTT,CASRREAIDTEAFF
TRBV10-3,TRBJ1-2,-,-,TGTGCCATCAGTGAGAGGCAGGCAGAGGATGGCTACACCTTC,CAISERQAEDGYTF
TRBV5-1,TRBJ2-7,-,-,TGCGCCAGCAGCTTGGACGGGGTCGCCTACGAGCAGTACTTC,CASSLDGVAYEQYF
TRBV29-1,TRBJ2-3,-,-,TGCAGCGTTGAAGGAGAAACGGGTACAGATACGCAGTATTTT,CSVEGETGTDTQYF
TRBV29-1,TRBJ1-2,-,-,TGCAGCGTCTATGGCTACACCTTC,CSVYGYTF
TRBV6-6,TRBJ1-1,few,-,TGTGCCAGCAGTTACTCAACCGAGAATGAAGCTTTCTTT,CASSYSTENEAFF
TRBV10-3,TRBJ2-3,-,-,TGTGCCATCAGTGAGTCGAGGGGGAATGGGGGCACAGATACGCAGTATTTT,CAISESRGNGGTDTQYF
TRBV5-1,TRBJ2-2,-,TRBD1,TGCGCCAGCAGCTTTGGACAGGTCATCACCGGGGAGCTGTTTTTT,CASSFGQVITGELFF
TRBV2,TRBJ2-2,once,-,TGTGCCAGCAAGGGTATCAGGTACACCGGGGAGCTGTTTTTT,CASKGIRYTGELFF
TRBV11-3,TRBJ2-4,-,-,TGTGCCAGCAGCTTAAAAGGGGCAGGCATTCAGTACTTC,CASSLKGAGIQYF
TRBV10-3,TRBJ2-7,-,-,TGTGCCATCAGTGATTTTGGGCTCCCCTACGAGCAGTACTTC,CAISDFGLPYEQYF
TRBV7-9,TRBJ1-5,-,-,TGTGCCAGCAGCCCAACAGGGTATGAGCCCCAGCATTTT,CASSPTGYEPQHF
TRBV6-6,TRBJ2-7,-,TRBD2,TGTGCCAGCAGACCTAGCGGGTCCTCCTACGAGCAGTACTTC,CASRPSGSSYEQYF
TRBV18,TRBJ2-7,once,-,TGTGCCAGCTCACCGACCGGAGGAGTTGACGAGCAGTACTTC,CASSPTGGVDEQYF
TRBV7-2,TRBJ1-1,-,-,TGTGCCAGCAGCTTAGCCACAGCTTTGAACACTGAAGCTTTCTTT,CASSLATALNTEAFF
TRBV5-1,TRBJ2-7,-,TRBD2,TGCGCCAGCAGCTTGGGGGCTAGCGGGAGGATCCACGAGCAGTACTTC,CASSLGASGRIHEQYF
TRBV6-5,TRBJ1-2,-,-,TGTGCCAGCAGTACCACTCTCGGATCATATGGCTACACCTTC,CASSTTLGSYGYTF
TRBV6-1,TRBJ2-5,-,TRBD2,TGTGCCAGCAGTGCCTGGACTAGCGGGGGGGAAGAGACCCAGTACTTC,CASSAWTSGGEETQYF
TRBV9,TRBJ2-3,-,-,TGTGCCAGCAGCTCCCTTAATTGGGGCGGGGTCACAGATACGCAGTATTTT,CASSSLNWGGVTDTQYF
TRBV18,TRBJ2-3,-,TRBD2,TGTGCCAGCTCACCACCTAGCGGGGTGGATACGCAGTATTTT,CASSPPSGVDTQYF
TRBV6-5,TRBJ2-3,once,-,TGTGCCACAATGCCGGGACAAGGCACAGATACGCAGTATTTT,CATMPGQGTDTQYF